Sequencing of this T cell receptor (beta chain) was carried out in a study of cytomegalovirus exposure and HLA in healthy donors. The V gene end was trimmed by 0 bases and the J gene end by 2 bases; junction bases not matched to a gene: 0. This CDR3 has 15 amino acids. CDR1 and CDR2 from the germline V gene are SGHRS and YFSETQ. The PCR used 60 Vbeta and 13 Jbeta primers. Libraries were prepared by immunoSEQ multiplex PCR; TCRdb keeps only in-frame clonotypes and omits some of them. This repertoire shows 120,000 to 150,000 clones, 75% to 85% found once; its top ten account for 5% to 7.5%. The sample comprised PBMCs. J is TRBJ2-1 and V is TRBV5-1, with TRBD2 matching over 9 bases. The TCR sequence derives from a woman in her thirties or forties in good health and CMV-seropositive. Here the CDR3 reads CASSLASGAYNEQFF. The CDR3 coding sequence is TGCGCCAGCAGCTTGGCTAGCGGGGCCTACAATGAGCAGTTCTTC. Combining the CDR3 with reference TRBV5-1 and TRBJ2-1 gives the whole variable domain KAGVTQTPRYLIKTRGQQVTLSCSPISGHRSVSWYQQTPGQGLQFLFEYFSETQRNKGNFPGRFSGRQFSNSRSEMNVSTLELGDSALYLCASSLASGAYNEQFFGPGTRLTVL.